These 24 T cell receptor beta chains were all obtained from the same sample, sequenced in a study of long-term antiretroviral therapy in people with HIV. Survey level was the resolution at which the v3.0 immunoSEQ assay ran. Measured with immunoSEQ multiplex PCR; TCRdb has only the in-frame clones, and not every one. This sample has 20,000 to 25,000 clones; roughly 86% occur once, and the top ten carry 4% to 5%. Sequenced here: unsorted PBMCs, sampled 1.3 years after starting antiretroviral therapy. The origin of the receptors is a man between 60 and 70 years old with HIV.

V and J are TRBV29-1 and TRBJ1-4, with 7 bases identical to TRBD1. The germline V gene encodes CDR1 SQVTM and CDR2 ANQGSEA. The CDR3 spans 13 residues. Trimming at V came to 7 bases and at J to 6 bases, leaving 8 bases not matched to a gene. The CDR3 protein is CSAMTGQDEKLFF. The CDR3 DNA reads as TGCAGCGCTATGACAGGGCAAGATGAAAAACTGTTTTTT.

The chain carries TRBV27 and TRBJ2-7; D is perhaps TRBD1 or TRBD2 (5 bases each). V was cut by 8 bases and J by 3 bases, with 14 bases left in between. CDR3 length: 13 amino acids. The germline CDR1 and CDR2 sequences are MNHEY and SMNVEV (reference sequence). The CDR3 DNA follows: TGTGCCAGCCGTACTCCGGGACGCTACGAGCAGTACTTC. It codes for CASRTPGRYEQYF.

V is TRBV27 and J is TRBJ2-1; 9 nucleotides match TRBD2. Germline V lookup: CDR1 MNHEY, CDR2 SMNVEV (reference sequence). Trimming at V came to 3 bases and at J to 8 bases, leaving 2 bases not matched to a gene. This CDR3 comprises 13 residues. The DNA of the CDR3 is TGTGCCAGCAGTTTCGTAGCGGGAGATGAGCAGTTCTTC. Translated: CASSFVAGDEQFF.

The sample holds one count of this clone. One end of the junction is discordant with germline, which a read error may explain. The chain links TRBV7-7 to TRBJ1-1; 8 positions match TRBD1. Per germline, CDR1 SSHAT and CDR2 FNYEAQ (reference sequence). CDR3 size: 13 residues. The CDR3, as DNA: TGTGCTAGCAGTCTGGACAGGGAGGCTGAAGCTTTCTTT. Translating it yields CASSLDREAEAFF.

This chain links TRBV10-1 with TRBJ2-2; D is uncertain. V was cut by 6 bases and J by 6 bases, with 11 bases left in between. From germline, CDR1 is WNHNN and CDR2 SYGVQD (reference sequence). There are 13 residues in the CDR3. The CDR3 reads CASSAWKAGELFF. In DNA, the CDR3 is TGCGCCAGCAGCGCTTGGAAGGCCGGGGAGCTGTTTTTT.

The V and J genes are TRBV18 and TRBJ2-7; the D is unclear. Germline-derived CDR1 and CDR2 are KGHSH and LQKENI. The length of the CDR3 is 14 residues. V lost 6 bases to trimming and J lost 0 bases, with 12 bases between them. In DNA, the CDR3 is TGTGCCAGCTCCCTAAAAATGAGCTCCTACGAGCAGTACTTC. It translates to CASSLKMSSYEQYF.

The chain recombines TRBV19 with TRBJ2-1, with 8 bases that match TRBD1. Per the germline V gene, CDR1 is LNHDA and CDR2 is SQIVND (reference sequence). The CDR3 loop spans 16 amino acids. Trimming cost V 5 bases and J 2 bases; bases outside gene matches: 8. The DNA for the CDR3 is TGTGCCAGTAGTGATGGACAGGGAACGGCCTACAATGAGCAGTTCTTC. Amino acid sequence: CASSDGQGTAYNEQFF.

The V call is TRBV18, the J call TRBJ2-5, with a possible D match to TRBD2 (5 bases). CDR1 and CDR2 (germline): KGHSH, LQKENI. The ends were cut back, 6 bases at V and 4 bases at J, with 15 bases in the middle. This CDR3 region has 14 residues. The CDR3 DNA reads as TGTGCCAGCTCTCAGAAAGCGGTCCTAGAGACCCAGTACTTC. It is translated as CASSQKAVLETQYF.

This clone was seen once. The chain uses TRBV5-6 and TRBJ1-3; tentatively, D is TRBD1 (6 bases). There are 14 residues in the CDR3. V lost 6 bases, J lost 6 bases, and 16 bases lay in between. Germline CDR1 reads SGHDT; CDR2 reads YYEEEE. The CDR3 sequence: CASTGRTELNTIYF. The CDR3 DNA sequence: TGTGCCAGCACAGGACGGACAGAGTTAAACACCATATATTTT. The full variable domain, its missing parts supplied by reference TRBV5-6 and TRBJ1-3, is DAGVTQSPTHLIKTRGQQVTLRCSPKSGHDTVSWYQQALGQGPQFIFQYYEEEERQRGNFPDRFSGHQFPNYSSELNVNALLLGDSALYLCASTGRTELNTIYFGEGSWLTVV.

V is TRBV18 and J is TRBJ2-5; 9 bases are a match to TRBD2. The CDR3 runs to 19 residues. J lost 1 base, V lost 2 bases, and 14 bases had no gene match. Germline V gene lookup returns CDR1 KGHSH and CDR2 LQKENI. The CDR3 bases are TGTGCCAGCTCACCAATGTTGGTGGTTCAAGCGGGGGGCCAAGAGACCCAGTACTTC. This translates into CASSPMLVVQAGGQETQYF.

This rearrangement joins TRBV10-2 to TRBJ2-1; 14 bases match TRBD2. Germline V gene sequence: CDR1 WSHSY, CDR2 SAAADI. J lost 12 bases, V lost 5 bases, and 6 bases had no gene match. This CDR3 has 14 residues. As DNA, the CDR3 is TGCGCCAGCAGTAAGACTAGCGGGGGGGCCGGGCAGTTCTTC. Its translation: CASSKTSGGAGQFF.

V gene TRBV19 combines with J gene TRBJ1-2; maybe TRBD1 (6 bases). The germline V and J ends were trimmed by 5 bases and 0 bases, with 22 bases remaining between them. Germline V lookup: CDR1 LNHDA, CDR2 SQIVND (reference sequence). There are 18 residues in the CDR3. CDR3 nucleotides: TGTGCCAGTAGTCTGACGCTCAGGGGAACCAAAGCTAACTATGGCTACACCTTC. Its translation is CASSLTLRGTKANYGYTF.

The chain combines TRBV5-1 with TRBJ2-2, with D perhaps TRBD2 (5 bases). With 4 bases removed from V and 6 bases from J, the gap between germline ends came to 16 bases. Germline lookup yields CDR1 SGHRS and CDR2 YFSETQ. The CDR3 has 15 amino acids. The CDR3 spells CASSQDSSRAGELFF. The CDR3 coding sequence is TGCGCCAGCAGCCAGGACTCCAGTAGAGCCGGGGAGCTGTTTTTT.

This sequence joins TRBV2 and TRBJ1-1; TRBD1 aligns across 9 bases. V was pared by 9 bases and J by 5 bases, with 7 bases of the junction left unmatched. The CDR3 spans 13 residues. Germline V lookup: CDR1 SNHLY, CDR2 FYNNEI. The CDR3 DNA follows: TGTGCCAGATCCGGGACAGGGCTAACTGAAGCTTTCTTT. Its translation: CARSGTGLTEAFF.

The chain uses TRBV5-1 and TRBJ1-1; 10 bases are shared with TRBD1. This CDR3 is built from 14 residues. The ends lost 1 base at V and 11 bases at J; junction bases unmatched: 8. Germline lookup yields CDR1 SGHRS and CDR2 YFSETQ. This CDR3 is CASSLTGQGVSAFF. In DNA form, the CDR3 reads TGCGCCAGCAGCTTGACCGGACAGGGGGTTTCTGCTTTCTTT.

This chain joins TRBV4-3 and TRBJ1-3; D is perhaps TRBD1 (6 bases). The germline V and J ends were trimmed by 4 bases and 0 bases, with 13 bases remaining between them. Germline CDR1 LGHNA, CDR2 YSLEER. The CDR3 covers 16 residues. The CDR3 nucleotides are TGCGCCAGCAGCCTGGGGACACCGATCTCTGGAAACACCATATATTTT. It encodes CASSLGTPISGNTIYF.

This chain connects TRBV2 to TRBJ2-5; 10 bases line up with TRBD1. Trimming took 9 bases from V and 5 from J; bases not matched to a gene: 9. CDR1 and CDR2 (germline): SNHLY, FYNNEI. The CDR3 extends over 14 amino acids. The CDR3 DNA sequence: TGTGCCAGTTCCGGGACAGGGGACAAGGAGACCCAGTACTTC. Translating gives CASSGTGDKETQYF.

CDR3 nucleotide sequence: TGCGCCAGCGCAAGACAGGGGAGCGAAAAACTGTTTTTT. Translating gives CASARQGSEKLFF. V is TRBV5-1 and J is TRBJ1-4; 8 nucleotides align to TRBD1. V was pared by 7 bases and J by 8 bases, with 7 bases of the junction left unmatched. The CDR3 sequence is 13 residues long. CDR1 and CDR2 from the germline V gene are SGHRS and YFSETQ.

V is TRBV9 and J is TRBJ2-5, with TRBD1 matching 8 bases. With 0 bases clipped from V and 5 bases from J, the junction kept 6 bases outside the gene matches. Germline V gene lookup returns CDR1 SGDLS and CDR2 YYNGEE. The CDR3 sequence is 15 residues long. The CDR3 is CASSVGGTGGETQYF. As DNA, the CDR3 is TGTGCCAGCAGCGTAGGAGGGACAGGCGGGGAGACCCAGTACTTC. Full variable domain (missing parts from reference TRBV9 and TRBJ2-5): DSGVTQTPKHLITATGQRVTLRCSPRSGDLSVYWYQQSLDQGLQFLIQYYNGEERAKGNILERFSAQQFPDLHSELNLSSLELGDSALYFCASSVGGTGGETQYFGPGTRLLVL.

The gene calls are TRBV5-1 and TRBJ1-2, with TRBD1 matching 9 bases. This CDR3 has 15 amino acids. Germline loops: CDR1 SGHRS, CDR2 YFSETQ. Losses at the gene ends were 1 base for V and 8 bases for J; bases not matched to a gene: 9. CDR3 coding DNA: TGCGCCAGCAGCTTGCCGGGACAGGGTGTGGGCGGCTACACCTTC. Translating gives CASSLPGQGVGGYTF. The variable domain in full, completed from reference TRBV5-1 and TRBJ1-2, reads KAGVTQTPRYLIKTRGQQVTLSCSPISGHRSVSWYQQTPGQGLQFLFEYFSETQRNKGNFPGRFSGRQFSNSRSEMNVSTLELGDSALYLCASSLPGQGVGGYTFGSGTRLTVV.

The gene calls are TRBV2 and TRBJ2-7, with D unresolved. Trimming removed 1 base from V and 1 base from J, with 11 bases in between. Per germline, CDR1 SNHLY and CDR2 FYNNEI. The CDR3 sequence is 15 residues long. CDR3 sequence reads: CASSEGRTRSYEQYF. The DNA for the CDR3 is TGTGCCAGCAGTGAAGGCAGGACGAGATCCTACGAGCAGTACTTC.

As DNA, the CDR3 is TGTGCCAGCAGCCGCCGGGACAGCAACTATGGCTACACCTTC. Residues: CASSRRDSNYGYTF. The chain links TRBV28 to TRBJ1-2; 7 positions agree with TRBD1. With V trimmed by 6 bases and J by 2 bases, 6 bases remained unmatched. The CDR3 extends over 14 amino acids. Germline values: CDR1 MDHEN, CDR2 SYDVKM.

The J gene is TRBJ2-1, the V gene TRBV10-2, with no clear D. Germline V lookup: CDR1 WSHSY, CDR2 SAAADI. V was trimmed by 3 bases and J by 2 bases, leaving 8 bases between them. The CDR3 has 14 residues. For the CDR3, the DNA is TGCGCCAGCAGTGACTTAGCCCCCTACAATGAGCAGTTCTTC. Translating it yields CASSDLAPYNEQFF.

CDR3 protein: CASSLGMGVSPYEQYF. CDR3 bases: TGTGCCAGCAGCTTAGGAATGGGGGTCTCCCCCTACGAGCAGTACTTC. The chain uses TRBV7-9 and TRBJ2-7; the D call may be TRBD1 or TRBD2 (5 bases each). The germline gives CDR1 SEHNR, CDR2 FQNEAQ (reference sequence). V lost 1 base to trimming and J lost 2 bases, with 15 bases between them. The CDR3 length is 16 residues. Full variable domain (missing parts from reference TRBV7-9 and TRBJ2-7): DTGVSQNPRHKITKRGQNVTFRCDPISEHNRLYWYRQTLGQGPEFLTYFQNEAQLEKSRLLSDRFSAERPKGSFSTLEIQRTEQGDSAMYLCASSLGMGVSPYEQYFGPGTRLTVT.